This TCR beta chain was sequenced in a study of Ad26.COV2.S vaccination and SARS-CoV-2 variants (dated by TCRdb to about 2021). General notes on the study: Donors in the vaccine arm were drawn from COV1001, a phase I-IIa trial of Ad26.COV2.S in healthy adults that was multicentre, randomized, double-blind and placebo-controlled. A total of approximately 32 samples were included in the TCR-sequenced set, comprising roughly 20 Ad26.COV2.S vaccine recipients, 5 placebo recipients and 8 SARS-CoV-2 convalescent individuals. Ad26.COV2.S was administered intramuscularly at 5 x 10^10 or 1 x 10^11 viral particles, either as a single shot or as two shots given 56 days apart. TCRbeta repertoire sequencing served as the tool for gauging how specific and how broad the SARS-CoV-2-reactive T cell receptors were following Ad26.COV2.S vaccination. Investigators did not know the trial group allocation while performing experiments and assessing outcomes. Participants in the trial were split at random into five groups of five each, receiving low-dose or high-dose Ad26.COV2.S once or twice, or else placebo on both occasions.

The sample's treatment or condition label is to be understood as: approximately 18 received Ad26.COV2.S at low or high dose, single or two shots; about 5 received placebo; per-sample allocation not given. Repertoires of vaccine and placebo recipients were sequenced from samples taken on day 63 after the first injection. In Cohort 1b, roughly 25 adults aged 18-55 years were enrolled at a single site in Boston, USA, between 29 July and 7 August 2020. Ad26.COV2.S was a replication-incompetent adenovirus type 26 vector that expressed a prefusion-stabilized SARS-CoV-2 spike protein derived from the original Wuhan strain. The CDR3 contains 14 residues, cysteine and phenylalanine counted. Left in the record is the CDR3 DNA by itself, 42 bases read in frame from the first base. Per the germline V gene, MNHEY is the CDR1 and SVGAGI is the CDR2. From V the trimming removes 5 bases and from J it removes 2 bases, while the gene matches leave 5 bases of the junction unaccounted for.

The immunoSEQ Assay was used to sequence TCRbeta CDR3 regions. After extraction, genomic DNA underwent amplification by bias-controlled multiplex PCR, followed by high-throughput sequencing. The authors processed their data as follows. To quantify the absolute abundance of each unique TCRbeta CDR3 region, sequences were collapsed and filtered. T cell fraction was estimated by normalizing TCRbeta template counts to usable DNA, which was measured by amplifying reference genes present in all nucleated cells. Repertoire TCRs were annotated as SARS-CoV-2-specific by exact matching of V gene, CDR3 amino acid sequence and J gene to a known reactive TCR set. MIRA supplied the reference SARS-CoV-2 TCR set, which was filtered for enrichment in COVID-19-positive ImmuneCODE repertoires so that public or cross-reactive TCRs were removed. Drawing on the MIRA antigens, annotated TCRs were analysed further at the level of specific ORF or position within ORF. Breadth was defined as the number of annotated unique rearrangements divided by the total number of unique productive rearrangements, and depth was defined as the summed frequency of the annotated unique rearrangements. Two-sided Wilcoxon rank-sum tests were used to compare TCR breadth between groups. Here the immuneACCESS table is served through TCRdb, limited to in-frame sequences with V and J called. Missing clones are a known gap in these copies; in checked studies unresolved V genes cover under half, and the rest lacks a known reason. For V, J and clone size, that table is used; D and trimming come from the DNA. The sample table lists 440,000 or so clones, about 90% of them with a count of one. The top ten clonotypes cover about 4.4% of the sample.

Study-wide findings and limitations: Substantial breadth of spike-specific CD8+ and CD4+ T cell responses was reported after vaccination. The authors noted that the TCR breadth and depth analyses may have underestimated total T cell responses. Comparable non-spike TCR breadth was observed between vaccine and placebo recipients, consistent with only spike being contained in the vaccine. Higher spike-specific TCR breadth was observed in Ad26.COV2.S recipients than in placebo recipients (P = 0.0014). Comparing responses between vaccine doses or regimens was not something the study was powered to do.

For this clone: Its antigen is currently not known. Base qualities were left out, and no much larger clone turns up one base away.

This sequence uses TRBV6-5 and TRBJ1-2, with 7 middle bases fitting TRBD1. The input for sequencing was peripheral blood, taken in a trial of Ad26.COV2.S vaccine versus placebo. This TCR came from a person aged 18-60 years who received the Ad26.COV2.S COVID-19 vaccine or a placebo. DNA sequence: TGTGCCAGCAGTAAGGAGACAGGGAACTATGGCTACACCTTC. This encodes CASSKETGNYGYTF.